This T cell receptor (beta chain) was found in a study of blood T cell repertoires in COVID-19. Study context: COVID-19 samples from acute and convalescent phases originated in the United States, Italy and Spain. PBMCs, B-cell-depleted T cells, or T cells were the source of the cDNA or gDNA that made up the material.

The CDR3 has 15 amino acids. V was trimmed by 2 bases and J by 6 bases, leaving 13 bases between them. CDR1 is LNHDA and CDR2 is SQIVND in the germline V gene (reference sequence). As handled by the study authors: By means of reference gene primer amplification, nucleated cell counts were estimated. Produced via immunoSEQ multiplex PCR; TCRdb's table is partial and in-frame only. V and J calls plus clone size are reproduced from that table; the DNA served to infer D and trimming. The sample comprises about 180,000 clones, approximately 89% of which are singletons, and 2% to 3% rests with the top ten.

The chain employs TRBV19 and TRBJ1-4, with a tentative D call TRBD1 (6 bases). This clonotype was obtained from a man aged 35-49 years with active or convalescent COVID-19. The sequenced sample was peripheral blood. CDR3 protein: CASSIRLGAHEKLFF. CDR3 nucleotide sequence: TGTGCCAGTAGTATAAGGTTGGGGGCGCATGAAAAACTGTTTTTT.